This T cell receptor beta chain stems from a study of blood T cell repertoires in COVID-19. Data came from immunoSEQ multiplex PCR; TCRdb stores just in-frame clones and leaves some out. The sample consists of about 250,000 clones, about 85% of them appearing once. The CDR3 extends over 17 amino acids. The V gene's germline CDR1 is KGHSH and CDR2 LQKENI. The V end was cut by 3 bases, the J end by 3 bases, with 20 bases between. Sequenced material: PBMCs or T cells enriched from blood (not recorded which). V is TRBV18 and J is TRBJ1-1, with D unresolved. This TCR derives from a woman aged 50 to 65 who had been exposed to COVID-19. This CDR3 reads CASSPREFTASDTEAFF. The CDR3 DNA reads as TGTGCCAGCTCACCTCGCGAATTCACAGCCTCGGACACTGAAGCTTTCTTT.